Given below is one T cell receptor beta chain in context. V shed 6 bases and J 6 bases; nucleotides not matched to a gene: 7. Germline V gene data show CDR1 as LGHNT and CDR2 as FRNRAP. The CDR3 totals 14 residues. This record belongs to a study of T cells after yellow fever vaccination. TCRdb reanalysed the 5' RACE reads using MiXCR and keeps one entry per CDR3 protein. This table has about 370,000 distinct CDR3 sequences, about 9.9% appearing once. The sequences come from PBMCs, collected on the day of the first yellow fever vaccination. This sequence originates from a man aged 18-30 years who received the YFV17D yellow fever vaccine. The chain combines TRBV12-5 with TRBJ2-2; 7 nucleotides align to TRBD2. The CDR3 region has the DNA TGTGCTAGTGGACGAAGCGGGATTTCCGGGGAGCTGTTTTTT. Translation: CASGRSGISGELFF.